The rows below give T cell receptor beta chains drawn from one sample of a study of blood T cell repertoires in COVID-19. Some clones are missing from TCRdb's copy, which holds only in-frame ones; the method was immunoSEQ multiplex PCR. Among roughly 120,000 clones listed, approximately 84% were seen once. Sequenced: peripheral blood. The receptor source for this set is a man in his 70s with active or convalescent COVID-19. Both conserved end residues are part of each CDR3. Fields, in order: V gene, J gene, clone size, D gene, CDR3 protein, CDR3 DNA. The D gene is left open where the match is weak. The size of a clone is reported for some rows only, either as once, few or many, or as a class for expanded clones.

TRBV9	TRBJ2-4	-	-	CASSVGVGALGNIQYF	TGTGCCAGCAGCGTAGGCGTGGGGGCCCTCGGGAACATTCAGTACTTC
TRBV13	TRBJ2-1	-	-	CASSSITGDFYNEQFF	TGTGCCAGCAGCTCCATAACGGGAGACTTCTACAATGAGCAGTTCTTC
TRBV2	TRBJ1-5	-	TRBD1	CASRAQGAGNQPQHF	TGTGCCAGCAGGGCCCAGGGGGCAGGCAATCAGCCCCAGCATTTT
TRBV6-5	TRBJ2-2	-	TRBD1	CASRQDRDAGELFF	TGTGCCAGCAGGCAGGACAGGGATGCCGGGGAGCTGTTTTTT
TRBV29-1	TRBJ1-2	-	-	CSVPVRGHSYGYTF	TGCAGCGTTCCGGTAAGGGGACATTCCTATGGCTACACCTTC
TRBV11-3	TRBJ1-4	-	TRBD1	CASSSAGTGLINEKLFF	TGTGCCAGCAGCTCGGCCGGGACAGGGCTAATTAATGAAAAACTGTTTTTT
TRBV7-2	TRBJ1-2	-	TRBD1	CASPTLQGFYGYTF	TGTGCCTCCCCCACACTACAGGGGTTCTATGGCTACACCTTC
TRBV19	TRBJ2-6	-	-	CASSIGLGRGLSGANVLTF	TGTGCCAGTAGTATCGGGTTGGGCAGGGGCCTCTCTGGGGCCAACGTCCTGACTTTC
TRBV5-4	TRBJ1-3	-	TRBD1	CASSKNDRDGNTIYF	TGTGCCAGCAGCAAGAATGACAGGGACGGAAACACCATATATTTT
TRBV28	TRBJ1-4	-	-	CASSEGRRTDQEKLFF	TGTGCCAGCAGTGAGGGCCGGCGGACTGATCAGGAAAAACTGTTTTTT
TRBV18	TRBJ1-4	-	-	CASSPSAGTNEKLFF	TGTGCCAGCTCACCATCCGCGGGGACTAATGAAAAACTGTTTTTT
TRBV18	TRBJ1-2	-	-	CASSPYGESNYGYTF	TGTGCCAGCTCACCATATGGGGAGAGTAACTATGGCTACACCTTC
TRBV25-1	TRBJ2-3	few	TRBD1	CASSPGQGSTDTQYF	TGTGCCAGCAGTCCGGGACAGGGTAGCACAGATACGCAGTATTTT
TRBV29-1	TRBJ2-1	-	-	CSVAPQAPYNEQFF	TGCAGCGTTGCTCCCCAGGCACCTTACAATGAGCAGTTCTTC
TRBV19	TRBJ1-2	-	TRBD1	CASSPPGQGLYGYTF	TGTGCCAGTAGTCCTCCGGGACAGGGGTTATATGGCTACACCTTC
TRBV29-1	TRBJ1-2	-	TRBD1	CSVAETGPGGYTF	TGCAGCGTGGCTGAGACAGGGCCAGGGGGCTACACCTTC
TRBV5-1	TRBJ1-1	-	TRBD1	CASRRDSVTEAFF	TGCGCCAGCAGAAGGGACAGTGTAACCGAAGCTTTCTTT
TRBV5-4	TRBJ2-3	once	TRBD2	CASSSRTSGTDTQYF	TGTGCCAGCAGCTCAAGGACTAGCGGCACAGATACGCAGTATTTT
TRBV7-2	TRBJ2-5	-	-	CASSLGGSLGPTQYF	TGTGCCAGCAGCTTAGGGGGCAGCCTGGGGCCGACCCAGTACTTC
TRBV24-1	TRBJ1-3	-	TRBD1	CATFESGTGQERNTIYF	TGTGCCACCTTTGAAAGTGGGACAGGACAGGAGAGAAACACCATATATTTT
TRBV9	TRBJ2-5	-	TRBD2	CASSPRAGGPQETQYF	TGTGCCAGCAGCCCCCGTGCGGGAGGGCCCCAAGAGACCCAGTACTTC
TRBV12-5	TRBJ2-1	-	TRBD1	CASAPGQSYNEQFF	TGTGCTAGTGCCCCGGGACAGAGTTACAATGAGCAGTTCTTC
TRBV11-3	TRBJ2-3	-	TRBD2	CASSLWLAGGLVPTTDTQYF	TGTGCCAGCAGCTTATGGCTAGCGGGAGGGCTTGTTCCAACCACAGATACGCAGTATTTT
TRBV5-5	TRBJ2-1	once	TRBD1	CASSQEGQGPFGEQFF	TGTGCCAGCAGCCAGGAGGGACAGGGTCCATTCGGTGAGCAGTTCTTC
TRBV12-3/TRBV12-4	TRBJ1-3	-	-	CASSLAHGDTIYF	TGTGCCAGCAGTTTAGCGCACGGGGACACCATATATTTT
TRBV20-1	TRBJ2-1	-	-	CSASGSSYNEQFF	TGCAGTGCTAGTGGGAGCTCCTACAATGAGCAGTTCTTC
TRBV7-2	TRBJ2-1	once	TRBD2	CASSLGGLAGVNEQFF	TGTGCCAGCAGCTTAGGGGGACTAGCGGGAGTTAATGAGCAGTTCTTC
TRBV2	TRBJ1-2	-	-	CASSEAGEGYTF	TGTGCCAGCAGTGAAGCGGGAGAAGGCTACACCTTC
TRBV2	TRBJ1-4	-	-	CASRSQGGEKLFF	TGTGCCAGCAGATCCCAGGGAGGGGAAAAACTGTTTTTT
TRBV7-8	TRBJ2-1	-	TRBD2	CASSSLDGIAGYNEQFF	TGTGCCAGCAGCTCCCTCGACGGAATAGCGGGGTACAATGAGCAGTTCTTC